The next 24 T cell receptor beta chains were all read from a single sample in a study of cytomegalovirus exposure and HLA in healthy donors. TCRdb's copy holds only in-frame clones and misses some; the assay was immunoSEQ multiplex PCR. The sample consists of around 200,000 clones, approximately 83% of them appearing once. Sequencing was carried out using PBMCs. The receptors were gathered from a woman aged 18-30 years in good health and CMV-seropositive.

This chain links TRBV2 with TRBJ2-2; 7 nucleotides match TRBD1. There are 14 residues in the CDR3. The V and J ends lost 7 bases and 5 bases, in that order; junction bases with no gene match: 7. From germline, CDR1 is SNHLY and CDR2 FYNNEI. CDR3 coding DNA: TGTGCCAGCATCGAGGGGGCAGGGACCGGGGAGCTGTTTTTT. This sequence encodes CASIEGAGTGELFF.

The chain uses TRBV30 and TRBJ2-7; 8 bases line up with TRBD1. Germline lookup yields CDR1 GTSNPN and CDR2 SVGIG (reference sequence). CDR3 length: 14 residues. Trimming cost V 5 bases and J 0 bases; bases outside gene matches: 6. In nucleotides, the CDR3 is TGTGCCTGGCCCGGGACAGGTGGCTCCTACGAGCAGTACTTC. Encoded protein: CAWPGTGGSYEQYF.

The chain carries TRBV19 and TRBJ2-3; D possibly corresponds to TRBD2 (6 bases). Per germline, CDR1 LNHDA and CDR2 SQIVND (reference sequence). The germline V and J ends were trimmed by 3 bases and 0 bases, with 13 bases remaining between them. CDR3 length: 16 amino acids. Written as DNA, the CDR3 is TGTGCCAGTAGTATCATCGGGACTGCTAGCACAGATACGCAGTATTTT. This codes for CASSIIGTASTDTQYF.

This chain connects TRBV5-1 to TRBJ1-1; no firm D call. CDR3 length: 16 amino acids. With 1 base removed from V and 1 base from J, the gap between germline ends came to 14 bases. Germline CDR1 is SGHRS and CDR2 is YFSETQ. In DNA form, the CDR3 reads TGCGCCAGCAGCTTGACCAGTACCACGTCGAACACTGAAGCTTTCTTT. Translating gives CASSLTSTTSNTEAFF.

This chain links TRBV7-3 with TRBJ2-5; 9 bases match TRBD2. V lost 5 bases, J lost 5 bases, and 3 bases stayed unmatched. The CDR3 has 13 amino acids. Germline V gives CDR1 SGHTA, CDR2 FQGTGA. This chain's CDR3 is CASSRSGGETQYF. CDR3 sequence (DNA): TGTGCCAGCAGCCGAAGCGGGGGGGAGACCCAGTACTTC.

J is TRBJ2-7 and V is TRBV7-9; 11 nucleotides line up with TRBD1. CDR1 is SEHNR, CDR2 FQNEAQ, per germline (reference sequence). The CDR3 has 15 amino acids. The V segment lost 7 bases and the J segment 6 bases; nucleotides outside the gene matches: 11. The CDR3 sequence: CASTPFGQGASEQYF. In nucleotides, the CDR3 is TGTGCCAGCACCCCCTTCGGACAGGGGGCTAGCGAGCAGTACTTC. The full variable domain, its missing parts supplied by reference TRBV7-9 and TRBJ2-7, is DTGVSQNPRHKITKRGQNVTFRCDPISEHNRLYWYRQTLGQGPEFLTYFQNEAQLEKSRLLSDRFSAERPKGSFSTLEIQRTEQGDSAMYLCASTPFGQGASEQYFGPGTRLTVT.

The chain uses TRBV9 and TRBJ1-3; D is uncertain. CDR1 and CDR2 from the germline V gene are SGDLS and YYNGEE. Trimming took off 0 bases at V and 0 bases at J, with 10 bases between the two ends. There are 16 residues in the CDR3. CDR3 bases: TGTGCCAGCAGCGTAGCTGGCAGTAACTCTGGAAACACCATATATTTT. Its protein product is CASSVAGSNSGNTIYF.

The rearrangement joins TRBV10-1 to TRBJ2-7; perhaps TRBD2 as D (6 bases). The CDR3 contains 16 residues. The V gene's germline CDR1 is WNHNN and CDR2 SYGVQD (reference sequence). V lost 0 bases, J lost 3 bases, and 15 bases lay in between. In DNA form, the CDR3 reads TGCGCCAGCAGTGAGTCGACCCCGCGGGGAAACTACGAGCAGTACTTC. This gives the protein CASSESTPRGNYEQYF.

V is TRBV7-9 and J is TRBJ2-1, with 13 bases lining up with TRBD2. This CDR3 has 18 residues. The V segment lost 5 bases and the J segment 7 bases; nucleotides outside the gene matches: 14. Germline CDR1 SEHNR, CDR2 FQNEAQ (reference sequence). CDR3 nucleotide sequence: TGTGCCAGCAGCAACCTCATCGGCACTAGCGGGGGGGTTAATGAGCAGTTCTTC. It yields the protein CASSNLIGTSGGVNEQFF.

The V and J genes are TRBV5-4 and TRBJ2-7, with 9 nucleotides matching TRBD1. The germline CDR1 and CDR2 sequences are SGHNT and YYREEE (reference sequence). V lost 3 bases, J lost 6 bases, and 4 bases stayed unmatched. The CDR3 consists of 13 residues. The CDR3 sequence: CASSYGQGREQYF. CDR3 bases: TGTGCCAGCAGCTACGGACAGGGGCGCGAGCAGTACTTC.

This chain joins TRBV5-1 and TRBJ2-7; 8 nucleotides align to TRBD1. The germline CDR1 and CDR2 sequences are SGHRS and YFSETQ. The CDR3 totals 15 residues. The ends lost 4 bases at V and 2 bases at J; junction bases unmatched: 8. In nucleotides, the CDR3 is TGCGCCAGCAGCCCCGAGGGACAGGCCACCTACGAGCAGTACTTC. It codes for CASSPEGQATYEQYF.

V is TRBV6-1 and J is TRBJ2-2; TRBD2 might be the D (5 bases). The CDR3 spans 12 residues. The V and J ends lost 2 bases and 15 bases respectively, with 13 bases between them. Germline CDR1 reads MNHNS; CDR2 reads SASEGT. The DNA for the CDR3 is TGTGCCAGCAGTGAACGTGGCGGGTTGATGTTTTTT. This encodes CASSERGGLMFF.

This clone has only one observation. The rearrangement links TRBV6-4 to TRBJ2-1; 7 nucleotides line up with TRBD2. With V trimmed by 2 bases and J by 4 bases, 5 bases remained unmatched. The CDR3 is made up of 15 amino acids. CDR1 and CDR2 from the germline V gene are MRHNA and SNTAGT. CDR3 loop: CASSDASGPYNEQFF. The CDR3 DNA reads as TGTGCCAGCAGTGACGCTAGCGGACCTTACAATGAGCAGTTCTTC.

The V call is TRBV6-6, the J call TRBJ1-2, with TRBD1 as a possible D gene (6 bases). The V end was cut by 5 bases, the J end by 5 bases, with 9 bases between. The length of the CDR3 is 12 residues. Germline V gene lookup returns CDR1 MNHNY and CDR2 SVGAGI (reference sequence). The CDR3 bases are TGTGCCAGCAGTACCACAGGGTATGGCTACACCTTC. It yields the protein CASSTTGYGYTF.

The V gene is TRBV5-4, the J gene TRBJ1-2; D not certain. Trimming cost V 1 base and J 1 base, with 5 bases left between them. This CDR3 spans 13 amino acids. CDR1 is SGHNT, CDR2 YYREEE, per germline (reference sequence). CDR3 amino acids: CASSLRVNYGYTF. The CDR3 DNA reads as TGTGCCAGCAGCTTGAGAGTTAACTATGGCTACACCTTC.

CDR3 sequence (DNA): TGCAGCGTTCAGAGGACAACGAGCACAGATACGCAGTATTTT. Translated, it gives CSVQRTTSTDTQYF. The gene calls are TRBV29-1 and TRBJ2-3, with D perhaps TRBD1 (5 bases). The V end was cut by 5 bases, the J end by 0 bases, with 12 bases between. Germline CDR1 is SQVTM and CDR2 is ANQGSEA. This CDR3 comprises 14 residues.

The J gene is TRBJ2-1, the V gene TRBV18; TRBD2 is a possible D gene (6 bases). The V gene's germline CDR1 is KGHSH and CDR2 LQKENI. CDR3 length: 14 residues. V was shortened by 1 base and J by 2 bases, with 6 bases between the two germline ends. The CDR3 is CASSPLAAYNEQFF. DNA of the CDR3: TGTGCCAGCTCACCACTAGCGGCCTACAATGAGCAGTTCTTC. Using reference TRBV18 and TRBJ2-1 for the parts outside the CDR3, the full variable domain is NAGVMQNPRHLVRRRGQEARLRCSPMKGHSHVYWYRQLPEEGLKFMVYLQKENIIDESGMPKERFSAEFPKEGPSILRIQQVVRGDSAAYFCASSPLAAYNEQFFGPGTRLTVL.

This sequence joins TRBV7-9 and TRBJ2-7; the match to TRBD2 covers 7 bases. Unmatched junction bases numbered 8, after V lost 3 bases and J lost 0 bases. Germline V gives CDR1 SEHNR, CDR2 FQNEAQ (reference sequence). This CDR3 is 16 amino acids long. Here the CDR3 DNA reads TGTGCCAGCAGCTTTACTGAGCGGGGCCCCTCCTACGAGCAGTACTTC. Amino acid sequence: CASSFTERGPSYEQYF.

The chain recombines TRBV14 with TRBJ1-4; TRBD1 aligns across 7 bases. CDR1 is SGHDN, CDR2 FVKESK, per germline. V lost 3 bases to trimming and J lost 7 bases; unmatched junction nucleotides: 2. This CDR3 has 13 amino acids. The CDR3 loop reads CASSHDRVEKLFF. Here the CDR3 DNA reads TGTGCCAGCAGCCATGACAGGGTTGAAAAACTGTTTTTT. The full variable domain, completed using reference TRBV14 and TRBJ1-4, is EAGVTQFPSHSVIEKGQTVTLRCDPISGHDNLYWYRRVMGKEIKFLLHFVKESKQDESGMPNNRFLAERTGGTYSTLKVQPAELEDSGVYFCASSHDRVEKLFFGSGTQLSVL.

The chain carries TRBV4-1 and TRBJ1-1; 7 bases align to TRBD1. The ends lost 1 base at V and 6 bases at J; junction bases unmatched: 11. The CDR3 is made up of 16 amino acids. The V gene's germline CDR1 is MGHRA and CDR2 YSYEKL. This chain's CDR3 is CASSQGLGQGEAEAFF. The DNA of the CDR3 is TGCGCCAGCAGCCAAGGTTTAGGGCAGGGGGAGGCTGAAGCTTTCTTT.

The V gene is TRBV7-9, the J gene TRBJ1-1; D is undetermined. The germline V gene has CDR1 SEHNR and CDR2 FQNEAQ (reference sequence). The CDR3 has 12 residues. V lost 3 bases and J lost 6, with 8 bases in between. The CDR3 sequence is CASSFTSAEAFF. CDR3 DNA sequence: TGTGCCAGCAGCTTTACAAGTGCTGAAGCTTTCTTT.

The sample holds a few counts of this clone. The chain has TRBV11-2 and TRBJ2-1; maybe TRBD1 (6 bases). The CDR3 sequence is 12 residues long. V was clipped by 5 bases and J by 14 bases, with 16 bases between them. Germline values: CDR1 SGHAT, CDR2 FQNNGV. This CDR3 is CASSPVRGKEFF. The CDR3 bases are TGTGCCAGCAGCCCCGTTAGGGGGAAGGAGTTCTTC.

The V gene is TRBV29-1, the J gene TRBJ2-5; D is perhaps TRBD2 (5 bases). The CDR3 contains 14 residues. Germline V gene sequence: CDR1 SQVTM, CDR2 ANQGSEA. Trimming shortened V by 1 base and J by 4 bases, and 13 bases separated the two germline ends. CDR3 in DNA: TGCAGCGTTGAAGTCTTGGGAGAGTTAGAGACCCAGTACTTC. This gives the protein CSVEVLGELETQYF.

The rearrangement links TRBV27 to TRBJ1-2, with D unresolved. V shed 5 bases and J shed 4 bases, with 20 bases lying between them. Germline assignment: CDR1 MNHEY and CDR2 SMNVEV (reference sequence). This CDR3 is built from 16 residues. DNA for the CDR3: TGTGCCAGCAGTACCCAACCTCAAGCTATCCCCTATGGCTACACCTTC. Translated: CASSTQPQAIPYGYTF.